Listed below are T cell receptor beta chains from one sample, sequenced in a study of naive and memory T cell subsets. TCRdb passed the UMI-ligation and nested PCR reads through MiXCR, listing each CDR3 protein once. The table shows about 90,000 distinct CDR3 sequences, with roughly 12% occurring only once. The specimen was naive CD4+ T cells from blood. These receptors originate from a human donor in good health. Each CDR3 is given with its conserved first and last residue. Fields, in order: CDR3 protein, CDR3 DNA, clone size, J gene, V gene, D gene. D genes are given only for firm matches. The size field is filled for only some rows; it gives once, few, many or a size class.

CASSIGGNYEQYF TGTGCCAGTAGTATCGGAGGTAACTACGAGCAGTACTTC - TRBJ2-7 TRBV19 -
CAWSSRLAAGNEQFF TGTGCCTGGAGTTCGAGACTAGCTGCAGGAAATGAGCAGTTCTTC - TRBJ2-1 TRBV30 TRBD2
CASSPGGNTGELFF TGTGCCAGCTCACCAGGTGGGAACACCGGGGAGCTGTTTTTT few TRBJ2-2 TRBV18 -
CSAGTDGYTF TGCAGTGCCGGGACAGATGGCTACACCTTC few TRBJ1-2 TRBV20-1 TRBD1
CASSQQGRQPQHF TGTGCCAGCAGTCAACAGGGGAGGCAGCCCCAGCATTTT few TRBJ1-5 TRBV6-2/TRBV6-3 TRBD1
CASNWQAPDYEQYF TGTGCCAGCAATTGGCAGGCCCCTGACTACGAGCAGTACTTC many TRBJ2-7 TRBV28 -
CASSASTTDTQYF TGCGCCAGCAGCGCCTCCACCACAGATACGCAGTATTTT many TRBJ2-3 TRBV5-1 -
CSAGDLANYGYTF TGCAGCGCAGGGGACCTAGCTAATTATGGCTACACCTTC - TRBJ1-2 TRBV29-1 -
CASRRGGVNQPQHF TGCGCCAGCAGGAGGGGAGGGGTAAATCAGCCCCAGCATTTT - TRBJ1-5 TRBV10-2 -
CASSLGRTANTEAFF TGTGCCAGCAGCTTAGGGCGGACAGCGAACACTGAAGCTTTCTTT - TRBJ1-1 TRBV7-6 -
CASSHGTTETQYF TGTGCCAGCAGCCACGGGACTACAGAGACCCAGTACTTC - TRBJ2-5 TRBV11-2 TRBD2
CASSTTGIGTDTQYF TGTGCCAGCAGCACAACAGGGATTGGCACAGATACGCAGTATTTT - TRBJ2-3 TRBV12-3/TRBV12-4 -
CASFSGSGTDTQYF TGTGCCAGCTTTAGCGGGAGCGGCACAGATACGCAGTATTTT many TRBJ2-3 TRBV11-3 TRBD2
CASTYPGTGEETQYF TGCGCCAGCACCTACCCCGGGACAGGAGAAGAGACCCAGTACTTC few TRBJ2-5 TRBV5-1 TRBD1
CASSPQPRDTGELFF TGTGCCAGCTCACCACAACCTCGCGACACCGGGGAGCTGTTTTTT - TRBJ2-2 TRBV18 -
CATSALPNSGSDNEQFF TGTGCCACCAGTGCCTTGCCCAACTCCGGGAGCGACAATGAGCAGTTCTTC - TRBJ2-1 TRBV24-1 -
CASSLSDRSNYGYTF TGTGCCAGCAGCTTAAGCGACCGTTCTAACTATGGCTACACCTTC - TRBJ1-2 TRBV7-6 -
CASSLAPLTDRVLNTEAFF TGTGCCAGCAGCTTAGCTCCCCTGACAGACCGCGTTTTAAACACTGAAGCTTTCTTT few TRBJ1-1 TRBV7-9 -
CASSLSNYGYTF TGTGCCAGCAGCTTATCAAACTATGGCTACACCTTC many TRBJ1-2 TRBV7-7 -
CAISEAPGQIPVQGQFF TGTGCCATCAGTGAGGCCCCCGGACAGATACCAGTACAAGGGCAGTTCTTC many TRBJ2-1 TRBV10-3 -
CASSWADYYTF TGTGCCAGCTCATGGGCGGATTACTACACCTTC - TRBJ1-2 TRBV6-2/TRBV6-3 -
CASSYIARDREETQYF TGTGCCAGCAGCTATATAGCCCGGGACAGGGAAGAGACCCAGTACTTC many TRBJ2-5 TRBV11-1 TRBD1
CASSPLDGVGSPLHF TGTGCCAGCAGTCCCCTCGATGGGGTTGGATCACCCCTCCACTTT - TRBJ1-6 TRBV12-3/TRBV12-4 -
CASSPRTIGLETQYF TGTGCCAGCAGCCCACGGACCATTGGGCTAGAGACCCAGTACTTC many TRBJ2-5 TRBV7-2 -
CASSPDRRYYGYTF TGTGCCAGCAGTCCCGACAGAAGATACTATGGCTACACCTTC many TRBJ1-2 TRBV12-3/TRBV12-4 -
CASRPGQPLGTEAFF TGTGCCAGCAGACCGGGACAGCCTCTTGGGACTGAAGCTTTCTTT - TRBJ1-1 TRBV12-3/TRBV12-4 TRBD1
CATRRLAGPTDTQYF TGTGCCACCAGGAGGCTAGCGGGGCCCACAGATACGCAGTATTTT many TRBJ2-3 TRBV15 TRBD2
CASSLTQAGGPGETQYF TGTGCCAGCAGTCTAACCCAAGCGGGAGGGCCGGGAGAGACCCAGTACTTC few TRBJ2-5 TRBV4-2 TRBD2
CASSIRRQGEETQYF TGTGCCAGCAGCATCCGAAGACAGGGAGAAGAGACCCAGTACTTC many TRBJ2-5 TRBV6-6 TRBD1
CASSRGTPNTGELFF TGTGCCAGCAGCCGAGGGACACCTAACACCGGGGAGCTGTTTTTT - TRBJ2-2 TRBV14 -
CSARGPRPGELFF TGCAGTGCTAGAGGGCCACGCCCCGGGGAGCTGTTTTTT many TRBJ2-2 TRBV20-1 -
CASSLSPTSVPNQPQHF TGTGCCAGCAGTTTATCCCCGACGTCAGTCCCTAATCAGCCCCAGCATTTT - TRBJ1-5 TRBV12-3/TRBV12-4 -
CASSLGTAGGTYEQYF TGTGCCAGCAGCTTAGGTACAGCGGGAGGTACCTACGAGCAGTACTTC - TRBJ2-7 TRBV11-2 TRBD2
CASRSGTGTGPYEQYF TGTGCCAGTAGATCGGGGACCGGGACTGGGCCCTACGAGCAGTACTTC - TRBJ2-7 TRBV19 -
CASSYQRGAAETQYF TGTGCCAGCAGTTACCAGCGGGGGGCCGCCGAGACCCAGTACTTC many TRBJ2-5 TRBV6-6 TRBD2